The entry below describes one T cell receptor beta chain. No antigen is known for it. Qualities for individual bases were not recorded, and no much larger clone is one base off. The data belong to a study of vaccination effects on CD4 cells after COVID-19 (dated by TCRdb to the early 2020s). Context from the whole study: To identify antigen-specific CD4+ T cell clonotypes by their expansion, the ViraFEST assay first stimulated PBMC with viral peptide pools and then applied TCR sequencing. Two doses of either the BNT162b2 or the mRNA-1273 mRNA SARS-CoV-2 vaccine were administered to participants. Cultures from other donors in the study were sequenced using the Oncomine TCR Beta short-read assay on an Illumina iSeq 100. A total of 10 COVID-19 convalescent patients and a handful of SARS-CoV-2-naive healthy vaccine recipients were included in the full study. A few million PBMC per well were cultured with approximately 10 ug/ml peptides in IMDM containing around 4.6% human AB serum, 10 IU/ml IL-2 and gentamicin. SARS-CoV-2 spike-specific CD4+ TCR repertoires were compared before and after mRNA vaccination in COVID-19 convalescent patients and in infection-naive vaccine recipients.

Taken from cysteine to phenylalanine, the CDR3 has 15 residues. Just the 45-base CDR3 DNA is kept, in frame starting at base 1. CDR1 and CDR2 (MGHRA, YSYEKL) derive from the germline V gene. The V and J ends are trimmed by 3 bases and 0 bases, leaving 10 bases between them. Study-level results and caveats: Among healthy vaccine recipients, nearly all vaccine-induced clones were SARS-CoV-2 mono-reactive, and only 1 of 255 was cross-reactive with common cold coronaviruses. The study was limited by a small number of convalescent patients and lacked early post-infection timepoints. Clones induced by infection and clones induced by vaccination both contracted markedly at late timepoints after vaccination, which fits with T cell responses waning over time.

The library came from the immunoSEQ multiplex PCR assay. DNA from the cultured, isolated CD4+ T cells was subjected to TCR beta CDR3 sequencing. The study's processing was this. Non-productive TCR sequences were discarded, and reads were trimmed to the CDR3 region, with only CDR3s of 7 or more amino acids retained. The MANAFEST web app was used to identify antigen-specific clonotypes by comparing expansion in peptide wells with expansion in reference cultures. To be called positive, a clone needed expansion at FDR<0.05 compared with the reference and with all other wells, an odds ratio greater than 5, and a frequency greater than 0.1% in two replicate wells. A clonotype was defined as cross-reactive if the clonotype was significantly expanded both in SARS-CoV-2 spike wells and in at least one common cold coronavirus spike condition. Using the stringdist R package, CDR3 similarity was measured by Levenshtein distance, and unrooted trees were constructed with ape in R 3.6.1. TCRdb carries this immuneACCESS record with in-frame sequences only. Its versions omit some clonotypes, under half of them owing to an unresolved V gene in the studies checked, with the rest unexplained. From that table come the V and J calls and clone size; the DNA was used to work out D and trimming. Within this sample are tens of thousands of clones, with approximately 74% of them counted one time only. 2.5% to 3.5% of the sample rests with the top ten.

After 10 days of culture, CD4+ T cells were isolated with the EasySep CD4+ T cell isolation kit. The absence of prior SARS-CoV-2 infection in healthy vaccine recipients was confirmed by negative nucleocapsid antibodies before and after vaccination. Half of the culture medium was replaced with fresh IL-2-containing medium on days 3 and 7. Unless noted otherwise, every peptide stimulation condition was cultured in triplicate wells. Using Ficoll-Paque Plus gradient centrifugation, PBMC were separated from whole blood and then either used fresh or cryopreserved at -140C. The QIAamp micro DNA kit was used to extract genomic DNA from the cultured CD4+ T cells.

The chain links TRBV4-1 with TRBJ2-3, with an unclear D gene assignment. The TCR comes from a human donor who received a COVID-19 vaccine. The source material was CD4+ T cells from PBMCs cultured without peptide, sampled before COVID-19 vaccination. In nucleotides, the sequence is TGCGCCAGCAGCCAGCAACAGTATAGCACAGATACGCAGTATTTT. Translated, it gives CASSQQQYSTDTQYF.